The 18 T cell receptor beta chains below were found in one sample sequenced in a study of blood T cell repertoires in COVID-19. TCRdb keeps only in-frame clones here, not all; method: immunoSEQ multiplex PCR. The table shows over 350,000 clones, with 75% to 90% occurring only once. The material sequenced was peripheral blood. Receptor source: a woman between 25 and 40 years old with acute or convalescent COVID-19.

This clone has only a few counts. The rearrangement joins TRBV5-1 to TRBJ1-6; 7 nucleotides line up with TRBD1. From germline, CDR1 is SGHRS and CDR2 YFSETQ. With V trimmed by 0 bases and J by 6 bases, 3 bases remained unmatched. This CDR3 has 15 residues. The CDR3 loop is CASSLGPGGNSPLHF. In DNA form, the CDR3 reads TGCGCCAGCAGCTTGGGGCCAGGGGGTAATTCACCCCTCCACTTT.

The chain carries TRBV7-2 and TRBJ2-6; D might be TRBD1 (5 bases). The ends were cut back, 1 base at V and 0 bases at J, with 10 bases in the middle. CDR3 length: 17 amino acids. Looked up from germline, CDR1 is SGHTA and CDR2 is FQGNSA. CDR3 loop: CASSLEVRASGANVLTF. In nucleotides, the CDR3 is TGTGCCAGCAGCTTAGAGGTCAGGGCCTCTGGGGCCAACGTCCTGACTTTC.

The J gene is TRBJ1-3, the V gene TRBV4-1; the match to TRBD1 covers 7 bases. The CDR3 is 18 residues long. Germline V gives CDR1 MGHRA, CDR2 YSYEKL. V gave up 1 base and J gave up 4 bases; unmatched junction bases: 13. CDR3 nucleotides: TGCGCCAGCAGCCAAGCCCACCGACAGGGACGGCGGGGAAACACCATATATTTT. Amino acid sequence: CASSQAHRQGRRGNTIYF.

The V and J genes are TRBV13 and TRBJ2-5; D call uncertain. Germline V CDR1 and CDR2: PRHDT, FYEKMQ (reference sequence). This CDR3 has 13 amino acids. Trimming cost V 4 bases and J 5 bases, with 11 bases left between them. The CDR3 nucleotides are TGTGCCAGCAGCTCCCCTCCGGTTGAGACCCAGTACTTC. Amino acids: CASSSPPVETQYF. The full variable domain, with the rest looked up from reference TRBV13 and TRBJ2-5, is AAGVIQSPRHLIKEKRETATLKCYPIPRHDTVYWYQQGPGQDPQFLISFYEKMQSDKGSIPDRFSAQQFSDYHSELNMSSLELGDSALYFCASSSPPVETQYFGPGTRLLVL.

The chain carries TRBV7-8 and TRBJ2-7; 7 bases are shared with TRBD1. CDR3 size: 16 residues. V was clipped by 0 bases and J by 1 base; unmatched bases: 6. Germline CDR1 is SGHVS and CDR2 is FQNEAQ. The CDR3: CASSLARQGASYEQYF. CDR3 bases: TGTGCCAGCAGCTTAGCGCGACAGGGTGCATCCTACGAGCAGTACTTC. Full variable domain (remainder filled in from reference TRBV7-8 and TRBJ2-7): GAGVSQSPRYKVAKRGQDVALRCDPISGHVSLFWYQQALGQGPEFLTYFQNEAQLDKSGLPSDRFFAERPEGSVSTLKIQRTQQEDSAVYLCASSLARQGASYEQYFGPGTRLTVT.

The chain recombines TRBV10-3 with TRBJ1-4, with D possibly being TRBD1 (6 bases). This CDR3 has 15 amino acids. Germline V lookup: CDR1 ENHRY, CDR2 SYGVKD. V dropped 3 bases and J dropped 8 bases, with 16 bases sitting between them. CDR3 DNA sequence: TGTGCCATCAGTGAATATTCAGGGGATCGGGAAAAACTGTTTTTT. Encoded protein: CAISEYSGDREKLFF.

The chain recombines TRBV12-3 or TRBV12-4 with TRBJ1-2, with D uncertain. V shed 0 bases and J shed 8 bases, with 10 bases lying between them. This CDR3 is 13 amino acids long. The CDR3 DNA follows: TGTGCCAGCAGTTTAGCGCCGGGTGGAGGCTACACCTTC. Protein product: CASSLAPGGGYTF.

The V gene is TRBV9, the J gene TRBJ2-3; 16 positions agree with TRBD2. The V gene's germline CDR1 is SGDLS and CDR2 YYNGEE. The CDR3 contains 17 residues. The ends lost 4 bases at V and 6 bases at J; junction bases unmatched: 8. CDR3 bases: TGTGCCAGCAGCCCTGGGACTAGCGGGGGGGTTTTGGATACGCAGTATTTT. Protein: CASSPGTSGGVLDTQYF.

This chain uses TRBV29-1 with TRBJ1-2; 8 bases fit TRBD1. J gave up 0 bases and V 3 bases, and 9 bases lay outside the gene matches. CDR1 and CDR2 from the germline V gene are SQVTM and ANQGSEA. This CDR3 contains 16 residues. CDR3 DNA sequence: TGCAGCGTTGATTTGCAGGGGGCGCCAGCTAACTATGGCTACACCTTC. Amino acid sequence: CSVDLQGAPANYGYTF. The full variable domain, its missing parts supplied by reference TRBV29-1 and TRBJ1-2, is SAVISQKPSRDICQRGTSLTIQCQVDSQVTMMFWYRQQPGQSLTLIATANQGSEATYESGFVIDKFPISRPNLTFSTLTVSNMSPEDSSIYLCSVDLQGAPANYGYTFGSGTRLTVV.

The V and J genes are TRBV6-5 and TRBJ2-1; 8 nucleotides line up with TRBD2. From germline, CDR1 is MNHEY and CDR2 SVGAGI. The CDR3 is made up of 14 amino acids. V gave up 2 bases and J gave up 9 bases; unmatched junction bases: 6. This chain's CDR3 is CASSYARGGLEQFF. The CDR3 bases are TGTGCCAGCAGTTACGCACGGGGGGGCCTTGAGCAGTTCTTC.

The chain couples TRBV28 to TRBJ2-3; 7 bases match TRBD2. Trimming at V came to 3 bases and at J to 1 base, leaving 7 bases not matched to a gene. Germline assignment: CDR1 MDHEN and CDR2 SYDVKM. The CDR3 length is 16 residues. CDR3 residues: CASSFAGRVGTDTQYF. CDR3 DNA sequence: TGTGCCAGCAGTTTTGCGGGGAGGGTTGGCACAGATACGCAGTATTTT.

This clone was counted only a few times. The chain employs TRBV19 and TRBJ1-5; a possible D gene is TRBD1 (6 bases). The germline gives CDR1 LNHDA, CDR2 SQIVND (reference sequence). The germline V and J ends were trimmed by 5 bases and 1 base, with 15 bases remaining between them. The CDR3 spans 16 residues. CDR3 loop: CASSGQFPASNQPQHF. The CDR3 DNA sequence: TGTGCCAGTAGTGGACAGTTCCCGGCGAGCAATCAGCCCCAGCATTTT.

The CDR3 bases are TGTGCCAGCAGTGACACACAACACCAAGAGACCCAGTACTTC. This sequence encodes CASSDTQHQETQYF. The chain combines TRBV27 with TRBJ2-5; D not certain. Germline CDR1 MNHEY, CDR2 SMNVEV (reference sequence). Trimming cost V 5 bases and J 0 bases, with 10 bases left between them. This CDR3 comprises 14 residues.

The J gene is TRBJ1-2, the V gene TRBV6-6; TRBD1 agrees at 11 bases. Germline V gene sequence: CDR1 MNHNY, CDR2 SVGAGI (reference sequence). Losses at the gene ends were 7 bases for V and 6 bases for J; bases not matched to a gene: 10. This CDR3 has 15 amino acids. DNA for the CDR3: TGTGCCAGCACCCGGACAGGGGGCGTATGGCATGGCTACACCTTC. Translating gives CASTRTGGVWHGYTF.

J is TRBJ2-2 and V is TRBV5-1; 12 nucleotides match TRBD1. The CDR3 loop spans 15 amino acids. V lost 7 bases to trimming and J lost 9 bases; unmatched junction nucleotides: 10. Germline V CDR1 and CDR2: SGHRS, YFSETQ. CDR3 region: CASAPRDRGRWELFF. CDR3 bases: TGCGCCAGCGCCCCCCGGGACAGGGGGCGTTGGGAGCTGTTTTTT.

The chain uses TRBV5-1 and TRBJ1-1; 10 nucleotides agree with TRBD1. V lost 0 bases, J lost 5 bases, and 7 bases stayed unmatched. This CDR3 contains 16 residues. Germline loops: CDR1 SGHRS, CDR2 YFSETQ. CDR3 in DNA: TGCGCCAGCAGCTTGGTTGGGACAGGGGAGGGGACTGAAGCTTTCTTT. As protein: CASSLVGTGEGTEAFF.

V and J are TRBV9 and TRBJ1-3, with D tentatively TRBD1 (5 bases). CDR1 is SGDLS, CDR2 YYNGEE, per germline. V lost 0 bases and J lost 7, with 14 bases in between. The CDR3 length is 15 residues. CDR3 sequence reads: CASSVDTGGSNTIYF. The CDR3 region has the DNA TGTGCCAGCAGCGTAGATACAGGAGGGTCCAACACCATATATTTT. The whole variable domain, remainder taken from reference TRBV9 and TRBJ1-3, is DSGVTQTPKHLITATGQRVTLRCSPRSGDLSVYWYQQSLDQGLQFLIQYYNGEERAKGNILERFSAQQFPDLHSELNLSSLELGDSALYFCASSVDTGGSNTIYFGEGSWLTVV.

The chain is built from TRBV5-4 and TRBJ1-5, with 8 bases aligning to TRBD1. The CDR3 is made up of 13 amino acids. Trimming at V came to 4 bases and at J to 7 bases, leaving 4 bases not matched to a gene. CDR1 and CDR2 (germline): SGHNT, YYREEE (reference sequence). The CDR3 bases are TGTGCCAGCAGCATGGACAGGGTGCAGCCCCAGCATTTT. Amino acids: CASSMDRVQPQHF.